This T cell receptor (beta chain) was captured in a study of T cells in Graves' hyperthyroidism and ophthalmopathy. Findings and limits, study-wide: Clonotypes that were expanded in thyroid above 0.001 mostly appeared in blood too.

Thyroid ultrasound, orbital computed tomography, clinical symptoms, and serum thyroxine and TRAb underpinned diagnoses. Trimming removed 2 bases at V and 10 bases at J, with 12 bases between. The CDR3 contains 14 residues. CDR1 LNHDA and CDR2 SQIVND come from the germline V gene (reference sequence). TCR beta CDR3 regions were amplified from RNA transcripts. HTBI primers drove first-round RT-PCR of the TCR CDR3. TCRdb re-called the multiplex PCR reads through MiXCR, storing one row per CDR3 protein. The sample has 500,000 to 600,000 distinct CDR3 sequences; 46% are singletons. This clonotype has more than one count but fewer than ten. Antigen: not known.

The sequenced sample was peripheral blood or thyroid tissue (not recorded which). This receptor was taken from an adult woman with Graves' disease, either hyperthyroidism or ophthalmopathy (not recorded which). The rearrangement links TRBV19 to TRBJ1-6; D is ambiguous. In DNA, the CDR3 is TGTGCCAGTAGTATACGGGTGGAGTTGTCACCCCTCCACTTT. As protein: CASSIRVELSPLHF.